This T cell receptor beta chain was captured by sequencing in a study of graft-versus-host responses after intestinal transplantation (dated by TCRdb to about 2021). Turning to the overall study: The transplants that recipients received were multivisceral, liver-intestinal, or isolated intestinal. All recipients received anti-thymocyte globulin induction followed by maintenance tacrolimus and steroids for around three years. After intestinal transplantation, graft-versus-host and host-versus-graft alloreactive T cell clones were followed in the graft, circulation and bone marrow using bulk TCR-beta CDR3 sequencing. Alloreactive clones were identified by sequencing pre-transplant mixed lymphocyte reaction products and comparing them with unstimulated pre-transplant donor and recipient T cells. Of the roughly 26 intestinal transplant recipients enrolled in the cohort, one of whom was a retransplant, 3 patients without pretransplant specimens were excluded. A peak of at least 4% donor T cells among recipient peripheral blood mononuclear cells was the definition used for donor T cell macrochimerism. Samples from a few later patients were sequenced in-house on an Illumina MiSeq with MiXCR processing rather than by the commercial service.

To isolate intraepithelial and lamina propria lymphocytes from graft specimens, dithiothreitol, EDTA incubations and collagenase D digestion were used. Serial intestinal graft biopsy specimens collected up to 600 days after transplant underwent bulk TCR-beta sequencing. Overall study outcomes, separate from this receptor: The conclusions were limited by the relatively low number and heterogeneity of the intestinal transplant patients. Early after transplant, peak levels of circulating GvH clones were associated with declines in HvG clones. GvH clones were detected in recipient bone marrow, and some appeared earlier in ileal mucosa or blood, consistent with an intestinal mucosal origin. Patients with donor T cell macrochimerism had high GvH to HvG T cell clonal ratios in their allografts.

Turning to this clone: No cognate antigen has been identified for it. Base qualities are not recorded, but no much larger clone differs from it by a single base.

From cysteine to phenylalanine, the CDR3 is 15 amino acids long. The retained sequence is limited to the CDR3, 45 bases, with the frame set at the first base. Reading the germline V gene (reference sequence) gives CDR1 SGHNT and CDR2 YYREEE. V lost 3 bases and J lost 2 bases, and the count of bases not matched to a germline gene is 5. Receptor amplification or capture employed the immunoSEQ multiplex PCR assay. For most patients, high-throughput TCR-beta CDR3 sequencing of genomic DNA was performed by Adaptive Biotechnologies. On the authors' methods: TCR sequencing data were retrieved from Adaptive's ImmunoSEQ software for about 17 patients, whereas three other patients were processed with MiXCR and VDJtools. CDR3 nucleotide sequences shared between donor and recipient were removed because their origin could not be assigned. To count as alloreactive, a clone needed at least 2-fold expansion over unstimulated cells and a minimum CFSE-low frequency of 0.002% (template counts) or 0.001% (read counts). A clone was considered mappable if detected in the sequenced pre-transplant spleen, lymph node, or MLR CFSE-low populations of the donor or recipient. The cumulative frequency of alloreactive clones was calculated as a percentage of all sequences, weighted by copy number. Drawn from immuneACCESS, this table holds only the in-frame rearrangements with V and J called that TCRdb kept. Clones are partly lost; checked studies trace under half to an unresolved V gene and leave the rest unexplained. For V, J and clone size, that table is used; D and trimming come from the DNA. The sample table contains roughly 14,000 clones; only one count was recorded for 74% of them. The top ten clones comprise about 3.5% of the sample.

This sequence was found in a human patient who received an intestinal transplant, so some T cells may come from the graft donor. This specimen was ileum tissue, taken 14 days after transplant. The chain couples TRBV5-4 to TRBJ1-2; the junction holds 9 bases that match TRBD1. The bases are TGTGCCAGCAGCTCAGCCGGGACAGGGAACTATGGCTACACCTTC. The resulting protein is CASSSAGTGNYGYTF.